These 21 T cell receptor beta chains originate from one sample sequenced in a study of shared clonotypes between healthy human individuals. Naive CD8 populations comprised CD45RO-negative cells positively selected for CCR7, excluding terminally differentiated effector memory CD45RA+ cells. Sequencing was performed with immunoSEQ multiplex PCR; in TCRdb, only in-frame clones are kept and a portion is missing. The sample contains about 820,000 clones, 92% of which appear only once. Sequenced sample: naive CD8+ T cells sorted from blood. These receptors were taken from a man under 40 in good health.

The J gene is TRBJ1-4, the V gene TRBV14, with 7 bases identical to TRBD1. V dropped 4 bases and J dropped 1; count of bases not matched to a gene: 15. The CDR3 is 19 residues long. Germline values: CDR1 SGHDN, CDR2 FVKESK. DNA of the CDR3: TGTGCCAGCAGCCCCCAGGGGACCGGGACAGATATAACTAATGAAAAACTGTTTTTT. Translation gives CASSPQGTGTDITNEKLFF.

Details on this clone: Other DNA sequences in this sample translate to the same CDR3. This chain connects TRBV5-1 to TRBJ2-1; D uncertain. The V gene lost 0 bases and the J gene lost 7 bases, with 8 bases spanning the gap. This CDR3 has 13 residues. Germline loops: CDR1 SGHRS, CDR2 YFSETQ. CDR3 amino acids: CASSLVGGNEQFF. In DNA, the CDR3 is TGCGCCAGCAGCTTGGTTGGTGGTAATGAGCAGTTCTTC.

This clone was counted a single time. The rearrangement links TRBV6-6 to TRBJ2-1; the D is unclear. Trimming shortened V by 5 bases and J by 4 bases, and 9 bases separated the two germline ends. Looked up from germline, CDR1 is MNHNY and CDR2 is SVGAGI (reference sequence). This CDR3 comprises 13 residues. CDR3 sequence (DNA): TGTGCCAGCAGTCAAACAGATTACAATGAGCAGTTCTTC. It translates to CASSQTDYNEQFF.

The chain has TRBV13 and TRBJ1-5; D is undetermined. V was shortened by 4 bases and J by 2 bases, with 3 bases between the two germline ends. The CDR3 spans 12 residues. The V gene's germline CDR1 is PRHDT and CDR2 FYEKMQ (reference sequence). CDR3 bases: TGTGCCAGCAGCTCCCGCAATCAGCCCCAGCATTTT. This codes for CASSSRNQPQHF.

This clone came up once. The J gene is TRBJ2-1, the V gene TRBV6-6, with TRBD1 as a possible D gene (5 bases). This CDR3 is 15 amino acids long. Deletions cut 4 bases from V and 4 bases from J, with 14 bases between. Germline CDR1 MNHNY, CDR2 SVGAGI (reference sequence). CDR3 DNA sequence: TGTGCCAGCAGTTCTACCAGGGCAAGTTACAATGAGCAGTTCTTC. Its translation is CASSSTRASYNEQFF.

This clone is a singleton in its sample. The rearrangement links TRBV29-1 to TRBJ2-3; 12 bases line up with TRBD2. Germline trimming cut 1 base from V and 2 bases from J; bases unmatched to any gene: 4. The CDR3 spans 16 residues. Looked up from germline, CDR1 is SQVTM and CDR2 is ANQGSEA. CDR3 sequence reads: CSVEVWTSGDTDTQYF. The CDR3 coding sequence is TGCAGCGTTGAAGTCTGGACTAGCGGGGACACAGATACGCAGTATTTT.

This rearrangement joins TRBV6-1 to TRBJ2-3; 7 nucleotides line up with TRBD2. Germline CDR1 MNHNS, CDR2 SASEGT. This CDR3 contains 15 residues. J lost 2 bases, V lost 3 bases, and 5 bases had no gene match. CDR3 DNA: TGTGCCAGCAGTGATTGGGGGGGAATCACAGATACGCAGTATTTT. Protein product: CASSDWGGITDTQYF.

The chain links TRBV7-9 to TRBJ2-7; D is possibly TRBD2 (6 bases). The germline V gene encodes CDR1 SEHNR and CDR2 FQNEAQ (reference sequence). V was cut by 5 bases and J by 0 bases, with 14 bases left in between. The CDR3 loop spans 15 amino acids. The chain's CDR3 is CASSPGGAFSYEQYF. The CDR3 nucleotides read TGTGCCAGCAGCCCAGGAGGGGCATTCTCCTACGAGCAGTACTTC.

V usage is TRBV7-2 and J usage is TRBJ1-2; no clear D. The CDR3 sequence is 13 residues long. Germline-derived CDR1 and CDR2 are SGHTA and FQGNSA. V dropped 3 bases and J dropped 1 base, with 6 bases sitting between them. In nucleotides, the CDR3 is TGTGCCAGCAGCTTTCCAGTTAACTATGGCTACACCTTC. Encoded protein: CASSFPVNYGYTF.

The V call is TRBV5-5, the J call TRBJ2-5; 10 nucleotides agree with TRBD1. The CDR3 contains 15 residues. With V trimmed by 6 bases and J by 5 bases, 10 bases remained unmatched. The V gene's germline CDR1 is SGHKS and CDR2 YYEKEE (reference sequence). The CDR3 loop reads CASIIPGQGTETQYF. DNA of the CDR3: TGTGCCAGCATAATTCCGGGACAGGGGACGGAGACCCAGTACTTC.

CDR3 in amino acids: CASTQREGLYEQYF. CDR3 in DNA: TGTGCCAGCACCCAGCGGGAGGGCCTCTACGAGCAGTACTTC. This chain connects TRBV28 to TRBJ2-7; 10 bases fit TRBD2. Germline values: CDR1 MDHEN, CDR2 SYDVKM. This CDR3 has 14 residues. With V trimmed by 7 bases and J by 3 bases, 6 bases remained unmatched.

The rearrangement uses TRBV7-6 and TRBJ2-7; TRBD2 agrees at 12 bases. The V and J ends lost 5 bases and 2 bases, in that order; junction bases with no gene match: 7. This CDR3 is 16 amino acids long. Germline V gives CDR1 SGHVS, CDR2 FNYEAQ. CDR3 bases: TGTGCCAGCAGCCCGGCCCTAGCGGGAGGGACCTACGAGCAGTACTTC. Amino acid sequence: CASSPALAGGTYEQYF. The full variable domain, completed using reference TRBV7-6 and TRBJ2-7, is GAGVSQSPRYKVTKRGQDVALRCDPISGHVSLYWYRQALGQGPEFLTYFNYEAQQDKSGLPNDRFSAERPEGSISTLTIQRTEQRDSAMYRCASSPALAGGTYEQYFGPGTRLTVT.

The chain is built from TRBV7-2 and TRBJ2-3; 7 bases are shared with TRBD2. This CDR3 comprises 17 residues. The V gene end was trimmed by 2 bases and the J gene end by 2 bases; junction bases not matched to a gene: 10. Germline V CDR1 and CDR2: SGHTA, FQGNSA. The CDR3: CASSLRAGVAITDTQYF. The CDR3 bases are TGTGCCAGCAGCTTAAGGGCGGGAGTTGCCATCACAGATACGCAGTATTTT.

This CDR3 reads CSVVEVGGGGYTF. The CDR3 coding sequence is TGCAGCGTTGTGGAAGTGGGTGGGGGTGGCTACACCTTC. The V and J genes are TRBV29-1 and TRBJ1-2, with a tentative D call TRBD1 (5 bases). The V gene's germline CDR1 is SQVTM and CDR2 ANQGSEA. Trimming removed 4 bases from V and 7 bases from J, with 16 bases in between. The CDR3 loop spans 13 amino acids.

This chain joins TRBV6-5 and TRBJ2-2, with D possibly matching TRBD1 (6 bases). Germline-derived CDR1 and CDR2 are MNHEY and SVGAGI. The CDR3 is made up of 12 amino acids. V lost 7 bases and J 7 bases, leaving 10 bases between the germline ends. CDR3 bases: TGTGCCAGCAATCAGGGGTTCGGGGAGCTGTTTTTT. It translates to CASNQGFGELFF.

Worth noting for this clone: The sample holds other DNA sequences that translate to the same CDR3. V usage is TRBV28 and J usage is TRBJ2-3; D remains ambiguous. Germline-derived CDR1 and CDR2 are MDHEN and SYDVKM. V was clipped by 4 bases and J by 0 bases, with 8 bases between them. The CDR3 has 14 residues. CDR3 region: CASSSGTSTDTQYF. The DNA for the CDR3 is TGTGCCAGCAGTTCAGGTACTAGCACAGATACGCAGTATTTT. The whole variable domain, remainder taken from reference TRBV28 and TRBJ2-3, is DVKVTQSSRYLVKRTGEKVFLECVQDMDHENMFWYRQDPGLGLRLIYFSYDVKMKEKGDIPEGYSVSREKKERFSLILESASTNQTSMYLCASSSGTSTDTQYFGPGTRLTVL.

The V and J genes are TRBV29-1 and TRBJ2-7; no firm D call. The V and J ends lost 2 bases and 6 bases respectively, with 20 bases between them. There are 15 residues in the CDR3. In germline, CDR1 is SQVTM, CDR2 ANQGSEA. The DNA for the CDR3 is TGCAGCGTTGAATTTGGCAGGCAAATAGTGAGCGAGCAGTACTTC. It is translated as CSVEFGRQIVSEQYF.

The genes are TRBV7-9 and TRBJ2-1, with TRBD2 matching 8 bases. CDR1 is SEHNR and CDR2 is FQNEAQ in the germline V gene (reference sequence). Unmatched junction bases numbered 11, after V lost 4 bases and J lost 6 bases. This CDR3 has 16 residues. CDR3: CASSWTGTRYANEQFF. The CDR3 DNA is TGTGCCAGCAGCTGGACCGGGACTAGGTATGCCAATGAGCAGTTCTTC.

The CDR3 nucleotides read TGCGCCAGCAGCTTGGTAGATTTGTGGACAGATACGCAGTATTTT. Protein: CASSLVDLWTDTQYF. V and J are TRBV5-1 and TRBJ2-3; D is uncertain. The CDR3 consists of 15 residues. Per germline, CDR1 SGHRS and CDR2 YFSETQ. V was cut by 0 bases and J by 3 bases, with 11 bases left in between.

The rearrangement joins TRBV18 to TRBJ2-1; a weak D match, TRBD2 (6 bases). Germline V gene data show CDR1 as KGHSH and CDR2 as LQKENI. The CDR3 spans 11 residues. V was clipped by 7 bases and J by 8 bases, with 9 bases between them. The CDR3 DNA is TGTGCCAGCTTCTGGGGGGATGAGCAGTTCTTC. This translates into CASFWGDEQFF.

A single count supports this clone. This rearrangement joins TRBV5-1 to TRBJ2-4; D uncertain. CDR3 length: 15 residues. V lost 1 base and J lost 1, with 9 bases in between. Germline loops: CDR1 SGHRS, CDR2 YFSETQ. The CDR3 loop reads CASSLSTWAKNIQYF. CDR3 DNA: TGCGCCAGCAGCTTGAGTACCTGGGCCAAAAACATTCAGTACTTC. The full variable domain, in which reference TRBV5-1 and TRBJ2-4 provide the parts outside the CDR3, is KAGVTQTPRYLIKTRGQQVTLSCSPISGHRSVSWYQQTPGQGLQFLFEYFSETQRNKGNFPGRFSGRQFSNSRSEMNVSTLELGDSALYLCASSLSTWAKNIQYFGAGTRLSVL.